This TCR beta chain was sequenced in a study of PD-1 blockade in classical Hodgkin lymphoma. In this sample, this clone turned up once. Its cognate antigen is unknown. Clones were read by immunoSEQ multiplex PCR, and TCRdb kept only the in-frame ones, dropping some. Of 17,000 or so clones listed, 75% to 90% are singletons. This CDR3 contains 12 residues. Trimming pared 2 bases from V and 6 bases from J, leaving 6 bases between. Per the germline V gene, CDR1 is MNHEY and CDR2 is SMNVEV (reference sequence). Time point here: newly diagnosed, previously untreated cHL patient sample. Newly diagnosed, untreated classical Hodgkin lymphoma PBMCs provided comparison. Findings and caveats of the study: Newly diagnosed patients reportedly trailed healthy donors in baseline TCR diversity.

This clonotype was sampled from a human donor with classical Hodgkin lymphoma. V and J are TRBV27 and TRBJ2-3; D uncertain. The specimen was peripheral blood mononuclear cells (PBMCs). For the CDR3, the DNA is TGTGCCAGCAGTTTAATTGGGGATACGCAGTATTTT. It translates to CASSLIGDTQYF.